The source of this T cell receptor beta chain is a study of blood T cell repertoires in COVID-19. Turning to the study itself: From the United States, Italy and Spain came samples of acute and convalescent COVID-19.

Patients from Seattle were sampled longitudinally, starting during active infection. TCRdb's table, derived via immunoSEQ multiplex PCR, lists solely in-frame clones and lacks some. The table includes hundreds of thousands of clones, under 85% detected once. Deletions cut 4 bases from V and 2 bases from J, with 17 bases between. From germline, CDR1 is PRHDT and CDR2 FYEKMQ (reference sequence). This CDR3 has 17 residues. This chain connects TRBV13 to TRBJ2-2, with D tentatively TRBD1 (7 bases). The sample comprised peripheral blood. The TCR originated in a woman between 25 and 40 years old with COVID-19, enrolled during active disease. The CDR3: CASSSYRGTANTGELFF. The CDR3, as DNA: TGTGCCAGCAGCTCGTATCGCGGGACAGCCAACACCGGGGAGCTGTTTTTT.